The 3 T cell receptor beta chains presented below share a single source sample, sequenced in a study of cytomegalovirus exposure and HLA in healthy donors. PCR employed 60 Vbeta and 13 Jbeta primers. Sequenced by immunoSEQ multiplex PCR; TCRdb stores in-frame clones only, minus some. The sample yields approximately 110,000 clones, more than 80% seen once. Specimen: PBMCs. Every receptor here comes from a man between 18 and 29 years old in good health and CMV-seronegative.

This sequence joins TRBV4-2 and TRBJ2-3; no definite D call. The CDR3 extends over 16 amino acids. Trimming took 0 bases from V and 2 from J, leaving 12 bases between them. Germline CDR1 and CDR2: LGHNA and YNFKEQ. In DNA, the CDR3 is TGTGCCAGCAGCCAAGATAGTCGCGGCCCCACAGATACGCAGTATTTT. Translated: CASSQDSRGPTDTQYF.

The V gene is TRBV25-1, the J gene TRBJ2-6; TRBD1 matches at 7 bases. Germline V gives CDR1 MGHDK, CDR2 SYGVNS. V trimming: 6 bases; J trimming: 4 bases; junction bases outside the gene matches: 9. This CDR3 is 16 amino acids long. The CDR3 region is CASSIVQGFGANVLTF. The CDR3 DNA reads as TGTGCCAGCAGCATCGTACAGGGGTTCGGGGCCAACGTCCTGACTTTC.

The chain links TRBV4-1 to TRBJ1-5, with TRBD1 matching over 7 bases. With V trimmed by 2 bases and J by 7 bases, 11 bases remained unmatched. Germline V gene sequence: CDR1 MGHRA, CDR2 YSYEKL. This CDR3 has 16 amino acids. The CDR3 DNA reads TGCGCCAGCAGCCAATCACAGGGGCTTACAAACCAGCCCCAGCATTTT. Translating gives CASSQSQGLTNQPQHF.